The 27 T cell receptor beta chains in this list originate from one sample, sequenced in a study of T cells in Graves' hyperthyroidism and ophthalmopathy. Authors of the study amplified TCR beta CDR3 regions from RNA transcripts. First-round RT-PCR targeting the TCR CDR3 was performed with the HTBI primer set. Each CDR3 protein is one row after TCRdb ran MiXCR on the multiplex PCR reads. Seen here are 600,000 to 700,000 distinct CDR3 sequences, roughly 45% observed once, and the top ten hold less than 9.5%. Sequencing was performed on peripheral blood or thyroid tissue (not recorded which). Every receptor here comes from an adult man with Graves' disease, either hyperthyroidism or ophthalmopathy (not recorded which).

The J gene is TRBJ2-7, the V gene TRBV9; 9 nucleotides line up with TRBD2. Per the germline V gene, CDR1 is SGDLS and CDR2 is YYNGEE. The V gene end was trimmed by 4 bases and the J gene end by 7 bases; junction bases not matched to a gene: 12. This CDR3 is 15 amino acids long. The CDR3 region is CASSYSGRLTGEQYF. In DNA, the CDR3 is TGTGCCAGCAGCTATAGCGGGAGACTAACGGGGGAGCAGTACTTC.

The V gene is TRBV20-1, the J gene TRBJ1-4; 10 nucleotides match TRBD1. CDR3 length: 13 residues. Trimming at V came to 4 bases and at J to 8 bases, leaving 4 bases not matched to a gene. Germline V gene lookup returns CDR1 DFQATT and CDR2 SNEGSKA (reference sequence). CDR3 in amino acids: CSAKTGGREKLFF. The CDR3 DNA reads TGCAGTGCTAAGACAGGGGGCAGAGAAAAACTGTTTTTT.

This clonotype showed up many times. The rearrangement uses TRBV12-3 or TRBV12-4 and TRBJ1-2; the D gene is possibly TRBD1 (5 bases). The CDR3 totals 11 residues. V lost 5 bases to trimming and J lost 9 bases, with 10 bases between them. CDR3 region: CASSDVGRYTF. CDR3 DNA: TGTGCCAGCAGTGATGTGGGACGCTACACCTTC.

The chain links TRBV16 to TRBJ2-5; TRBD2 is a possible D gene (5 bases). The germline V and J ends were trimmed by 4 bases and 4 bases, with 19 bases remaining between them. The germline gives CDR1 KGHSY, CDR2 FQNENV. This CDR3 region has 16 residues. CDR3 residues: CASSRIASGLGETQYF. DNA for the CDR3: TGTGCCAGCAGCCGAATCGCGTCGGGGTTGGGAGAGACCCAGTACTTC.

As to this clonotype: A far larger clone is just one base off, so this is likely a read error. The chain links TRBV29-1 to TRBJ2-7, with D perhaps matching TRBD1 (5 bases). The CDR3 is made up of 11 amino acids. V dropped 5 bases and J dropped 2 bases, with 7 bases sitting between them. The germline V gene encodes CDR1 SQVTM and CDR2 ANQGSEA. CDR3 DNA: TGCAGCGTTACGACAGCCTACGAGCAGTACTTC. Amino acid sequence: CSVTTAYEQYF.

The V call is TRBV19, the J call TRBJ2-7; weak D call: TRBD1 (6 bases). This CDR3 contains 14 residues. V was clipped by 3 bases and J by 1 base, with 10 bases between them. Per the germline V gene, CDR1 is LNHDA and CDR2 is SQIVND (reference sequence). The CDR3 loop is CASSIQGQSYEQYF. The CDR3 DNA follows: TGTGCCAGTAGTATCCAGGGGCAGTCCTACGAGCAGTACTTC.

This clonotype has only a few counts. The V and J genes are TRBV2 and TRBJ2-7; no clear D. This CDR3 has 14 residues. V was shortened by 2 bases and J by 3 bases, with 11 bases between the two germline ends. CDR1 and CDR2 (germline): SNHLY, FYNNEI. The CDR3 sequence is CASSEPSVLYEQYF. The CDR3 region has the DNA TGTGCCAGCAGTGAACCCAGCGTTCTCTACGAGCAGTACTTC. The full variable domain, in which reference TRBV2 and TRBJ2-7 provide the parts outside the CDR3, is EPEVTQTPSHQVTQMGQEVILRCVPISNHLYFYWYRQILGQKVEFLVSFYNNEISEKSEIFDDQFSVERPDGSNFTLKIRSTKLEDSAMYFCASSEPSVLYEQYFGPGTRLTVT.

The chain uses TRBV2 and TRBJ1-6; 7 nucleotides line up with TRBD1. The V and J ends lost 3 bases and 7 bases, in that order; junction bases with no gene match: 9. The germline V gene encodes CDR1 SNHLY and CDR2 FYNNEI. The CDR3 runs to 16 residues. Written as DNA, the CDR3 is TGTGCCAGCAGTGACAGGGGGAGCCTTCTGAATTCACCCCTCCACTTT. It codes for CASSDRGSLLNSPLHF.

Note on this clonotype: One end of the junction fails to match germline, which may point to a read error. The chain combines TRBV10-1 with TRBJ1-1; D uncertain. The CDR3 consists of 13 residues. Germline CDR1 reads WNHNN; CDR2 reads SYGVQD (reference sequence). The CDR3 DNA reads TGCGCCAGCGGTGATTGGGGTGCCACTGAAGCTTTCTTT. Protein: CASGDWGATEAFF.

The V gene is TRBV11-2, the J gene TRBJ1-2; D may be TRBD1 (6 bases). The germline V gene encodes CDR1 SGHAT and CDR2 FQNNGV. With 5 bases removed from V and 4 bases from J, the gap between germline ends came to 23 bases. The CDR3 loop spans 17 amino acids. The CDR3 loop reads CASSAKGQPQVGYGYTF. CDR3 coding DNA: TGTGCCAGCAGCGCCAAAGGACAGCCCCAAGTAGGCTATGGCTACACCTTC.

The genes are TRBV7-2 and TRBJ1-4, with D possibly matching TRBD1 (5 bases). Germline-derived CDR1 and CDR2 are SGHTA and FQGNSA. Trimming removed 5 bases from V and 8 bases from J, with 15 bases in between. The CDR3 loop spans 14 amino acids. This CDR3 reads CASSPLGRKEKLFF. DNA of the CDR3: TGTGCCAGCAGCCCACTGGGGCGTAAGGAAAAACTGTTTTTT.

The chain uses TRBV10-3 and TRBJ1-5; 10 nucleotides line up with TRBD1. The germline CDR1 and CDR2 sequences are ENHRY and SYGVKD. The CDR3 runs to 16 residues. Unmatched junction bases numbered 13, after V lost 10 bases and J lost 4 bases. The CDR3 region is CASNAAGTGENQPQHF. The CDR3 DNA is TGTGCCAGCAATGCAGCCGGGACAGGGGAAAATCAGCCCCAGCATTTT.

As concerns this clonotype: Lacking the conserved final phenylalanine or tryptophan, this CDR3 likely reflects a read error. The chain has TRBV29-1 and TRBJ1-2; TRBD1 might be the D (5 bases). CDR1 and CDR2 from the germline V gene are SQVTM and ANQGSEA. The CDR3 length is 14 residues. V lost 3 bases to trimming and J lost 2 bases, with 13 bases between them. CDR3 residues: CSVEGDGANYGYTL. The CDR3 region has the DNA TGCAGCGTTGAGGGGGACGGAGCGAACTATGGCTACACCCTC.

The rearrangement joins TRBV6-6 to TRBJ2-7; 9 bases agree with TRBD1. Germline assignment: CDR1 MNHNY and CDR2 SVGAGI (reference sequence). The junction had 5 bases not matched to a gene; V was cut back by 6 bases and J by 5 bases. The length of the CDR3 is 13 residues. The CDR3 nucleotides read TGTGCCAGCAGGGAGGGACAGGGTGACGAGCAGTACTTC. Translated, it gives CASREGQGDEQYF.

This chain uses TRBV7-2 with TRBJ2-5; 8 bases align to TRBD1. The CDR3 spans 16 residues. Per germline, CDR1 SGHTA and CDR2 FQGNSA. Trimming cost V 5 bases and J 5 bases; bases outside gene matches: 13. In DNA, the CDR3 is TGTGCCAGCAGCCGTTTATTGGACAGGGCGGCGGAGACCCAGTACTTC. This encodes CASSRLLDRAAETQYF. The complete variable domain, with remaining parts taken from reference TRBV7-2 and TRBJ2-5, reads GAGVSQSPSNKVTEKGKDVELRCDPISGHTALYWYRQSLGQGLEFLIYFQGNSAPDKSGLPSDRFSAERTGGSVSTLTIQRTQQEDSAVYLCASSRLLDRAAETQYFGPGTRLLVL.

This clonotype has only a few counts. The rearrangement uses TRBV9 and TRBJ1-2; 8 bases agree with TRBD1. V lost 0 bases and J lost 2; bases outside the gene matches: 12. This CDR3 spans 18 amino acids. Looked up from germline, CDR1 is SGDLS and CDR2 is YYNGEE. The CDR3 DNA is TGTGCCAGCAGCGTAGCTAAGGAGGCTGGACAGGGAAACTATGGCTACACCTTC. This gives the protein CASSVAKEAGQGNYGYTF.

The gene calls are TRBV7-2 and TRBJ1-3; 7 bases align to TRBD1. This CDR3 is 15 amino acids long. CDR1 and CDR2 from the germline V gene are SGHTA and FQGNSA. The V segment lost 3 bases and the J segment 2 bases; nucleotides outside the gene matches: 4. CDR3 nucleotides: TGTGCCAGCAGCTTGGGAAGGGGGCCTGGAAACACCATATATTTT. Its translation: CASSLGRGPGNTIYF.

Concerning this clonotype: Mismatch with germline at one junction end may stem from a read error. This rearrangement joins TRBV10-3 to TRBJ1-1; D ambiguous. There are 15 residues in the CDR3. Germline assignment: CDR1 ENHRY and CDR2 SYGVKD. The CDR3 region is CASSEFGHLGTEAFF. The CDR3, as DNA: TGTGCCAGCAGTGAGTTCGGGCACCTGGGCACTGAAGCTTTCTTT.

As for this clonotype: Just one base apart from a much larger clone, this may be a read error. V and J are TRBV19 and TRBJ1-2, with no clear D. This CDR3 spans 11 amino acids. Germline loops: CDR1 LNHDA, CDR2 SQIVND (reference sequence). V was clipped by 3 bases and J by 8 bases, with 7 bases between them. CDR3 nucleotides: TGTGCCAGTAGTATGGTGGCCGGCTACACCTTC. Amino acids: CASSMVAGYTF.

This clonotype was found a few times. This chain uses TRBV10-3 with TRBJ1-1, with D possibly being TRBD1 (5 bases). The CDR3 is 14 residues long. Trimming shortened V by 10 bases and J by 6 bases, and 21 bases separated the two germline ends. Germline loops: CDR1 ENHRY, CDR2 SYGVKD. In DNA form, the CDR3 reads TGTGCCAGCAGCCAAGATCCGGGGGTCCCTGAAGCTTTCTTT. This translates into CASSQDPGVPEAFF.

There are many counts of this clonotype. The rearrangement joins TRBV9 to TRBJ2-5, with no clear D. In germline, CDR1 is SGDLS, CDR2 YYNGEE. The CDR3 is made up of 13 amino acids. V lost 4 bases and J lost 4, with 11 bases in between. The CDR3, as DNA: TGTGCCAGCAGCCCTCTGAGCTCAGAGACCCAGTACTTC. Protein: CASSPLSSETQYF.

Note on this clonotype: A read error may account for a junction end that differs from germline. CDR3 coding DNA: TGTGCCAGCAGTGAATCGGGGGCCGGGGACAACGTCCTGACTTTC. It is translated as CASSESGAGDNVLTF. The gene calls are TRBV25-1 and TRBJ2-6; D possibly uses TRBD1 or TRBD2 (6 bases each). CDR1 is MGHDK and CDR2 is SYGVNS in the germline V gene. The CDR3 is made up of 15 amino acids.

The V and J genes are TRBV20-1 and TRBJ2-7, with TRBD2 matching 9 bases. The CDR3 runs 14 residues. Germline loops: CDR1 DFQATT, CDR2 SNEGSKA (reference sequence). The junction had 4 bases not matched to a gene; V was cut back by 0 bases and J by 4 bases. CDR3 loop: CSARDRLAVYEQYF. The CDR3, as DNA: TGCAGTGCTAGAGATCGACTAGCGGTGTACGAGCAGTACTTC.

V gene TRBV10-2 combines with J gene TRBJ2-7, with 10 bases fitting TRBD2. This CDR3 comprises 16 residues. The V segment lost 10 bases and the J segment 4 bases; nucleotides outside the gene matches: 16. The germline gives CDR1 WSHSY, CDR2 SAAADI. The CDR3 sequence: CATRSSGSPLRYEQYF. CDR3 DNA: TGCGCCACGCGGTCTAGCGGGAGCCCCCTTAGGTACGAGCAGTACTTC.

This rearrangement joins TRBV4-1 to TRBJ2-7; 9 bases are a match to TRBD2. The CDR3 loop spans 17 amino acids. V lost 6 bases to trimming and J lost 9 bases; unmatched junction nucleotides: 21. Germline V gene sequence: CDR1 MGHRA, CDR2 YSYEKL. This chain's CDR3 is CASSTVAGDLNFFGQYF. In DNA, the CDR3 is TGCGCCAGCAGTACTGTAGCGGGAGACCTGAACTTTTTCGGGCAGTACTTC.

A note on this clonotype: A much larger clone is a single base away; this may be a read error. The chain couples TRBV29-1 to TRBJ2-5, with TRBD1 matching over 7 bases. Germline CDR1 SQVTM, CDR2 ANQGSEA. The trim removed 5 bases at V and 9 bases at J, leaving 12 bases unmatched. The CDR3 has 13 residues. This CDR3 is CSVPMTGLESQYF. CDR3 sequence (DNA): TGCAGCGTTCCTATGACAGGGTTGGAGTCCCAGTACTTC.

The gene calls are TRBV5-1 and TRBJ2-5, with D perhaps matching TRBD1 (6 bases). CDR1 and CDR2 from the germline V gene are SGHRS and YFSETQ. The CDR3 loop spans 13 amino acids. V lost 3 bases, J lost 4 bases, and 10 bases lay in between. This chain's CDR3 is CASSSVGAETQYF. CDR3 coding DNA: TGCGCCAGCAGCTCCGTGGGGGCAGAGACCCAGTACTTC. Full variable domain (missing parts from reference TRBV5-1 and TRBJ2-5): KAGVTQTPRYLIKTRGQQVTLSCSPISGHRSVSWYQQTPGQGLQFLFEYFSETQRNKGNFPGRFSGRQFSNSRSEMNVSTLELGDSALYLCASSSVGAETQYFGPGTRLLVL.